One TCR beta chain is described in this entry. The source of the sample is a study of shared T cell receptors in the human thymus. The CDR3 extends over 13 amino acids. The V end lost 5 bases, the J end lost 10 bases, and 17 bases lay between the germline ends. Germline CDR1 and CDR2: SGHTA and FQGNSA. Repertoires were generated with immunoSEQ multiplex PCR, while TCRdb's copy carries only in-frame clones and drops some. The data show some 720,000 clones, around nine tenths seen once. These same records also appear under a second study, on human thymus T cells. In that study: Resected material from corrective heart surgery provided the thymus tissue analysed. Thymic and blood repertoires appeared to carry a bias in their V and J gene usage. Related research described strongly overlapping thymic repertoires in unrelated people.

The receptor's source is a boy younger than two with a congenital heart defect. The sequenced sample consisted of thymocytes. The V call is TRBV7-2, the J call TRBJ1-1; TRBD1 is a possible D gene (5 bases). CDR3 loop: CASSTKPGRGAFF. As DNA, the CDR3 is TGTGCCAGCAGCACGAAGCCCGGGAGGGGAGCTTTCTTT.